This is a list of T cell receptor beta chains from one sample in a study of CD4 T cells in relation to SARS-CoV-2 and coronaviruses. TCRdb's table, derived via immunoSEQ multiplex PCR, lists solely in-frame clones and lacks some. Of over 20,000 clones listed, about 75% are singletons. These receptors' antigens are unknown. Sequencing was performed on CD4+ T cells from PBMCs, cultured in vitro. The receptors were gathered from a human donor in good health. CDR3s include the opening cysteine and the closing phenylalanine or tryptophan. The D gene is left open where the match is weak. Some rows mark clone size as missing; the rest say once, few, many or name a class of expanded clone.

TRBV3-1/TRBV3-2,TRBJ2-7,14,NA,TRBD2,TGTGCCAGCAGCCAACTAGCGGGGGCTTGGGAGCAGTACTTC,CASSQLAGAWEQYF
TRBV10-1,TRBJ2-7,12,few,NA,TGCGCCCGCGGACACCTTATCTACGAGCAGTACTTC,CARGHLIYEQYF
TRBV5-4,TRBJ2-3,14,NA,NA,TGTGCCAGCAGCTTTATCGGGAGTTCAGATACGCAGTATTTT,CASSFIGSSDTQYF
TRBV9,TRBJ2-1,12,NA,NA,TGTGCCAGCAGCGTAAGCTATAATGAGCAGTTCTTC,CASSVSYNEQFF
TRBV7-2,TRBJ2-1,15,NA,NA,TGTGCCAGCAGCTCCCTCTCGGGGGGCCGCAATGAGCAGTTCTTC,CASSSLSGGRNEQFF
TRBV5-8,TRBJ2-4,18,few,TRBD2,TGTGCCAGCAGCTTGGCCTTAGTAGCGGGAGGTAGGGCAGACATTCAGTACTTC,CASSLALVAGGRADIQYF
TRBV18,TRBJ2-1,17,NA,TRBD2,TGTGCCAAATACGGACTAGCGGGAGGGCGGACCTACAATGAGCAGTTCTTC,CAKYGLAGGRTYNEQFF
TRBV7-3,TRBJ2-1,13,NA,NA,TGTGCCAGCAGCCCCGGACCTAACAATGAGCAGTTCTTC,CASSPGPNNEQFF
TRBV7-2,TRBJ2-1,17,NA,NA,TGTGCCAGCAGCTTAAGGTCCCGGACTTCTGTGCGCAATGAGCAGTTCTTC,CASSLRSRTSVRNEQFF
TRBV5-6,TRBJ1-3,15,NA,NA,TGTGCCAGCAGCTCCCAGGGTAGCTCTGGAAACACCATATATTTT,CASSSQGSSGNTIYF
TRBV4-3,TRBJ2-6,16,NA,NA,TGCGCCAGCAGCCGGGACGCGAGCTCTGGGGCCAACGTCCTGACTTTC,CASSRDASSGANVLTF
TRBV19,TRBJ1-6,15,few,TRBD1,TGTGCCAGTAGTATGGGGGACAGGCATAATTCACCCCTCCACTTT,CASSMGDRHNSPLHF
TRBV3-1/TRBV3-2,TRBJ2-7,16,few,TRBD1,TGTGCCAGCAGCCAAGATTTGGGGACAGTTACCTACGAGCAGTACTTC,CASSQDLGTVTYEQYF
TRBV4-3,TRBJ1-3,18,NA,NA,TGCGCCAGCAGCCAAAACCTCATAGAGACCCTCTCTGGAAACACCATATATTTT,CASSQNLIETLSGNTIYF
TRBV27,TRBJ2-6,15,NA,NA,TGTGCCAGCAGTTTTTCAAGCTCTGGGGCCAACGTCCTGACTTTC,CASSFSSSGANVLTF
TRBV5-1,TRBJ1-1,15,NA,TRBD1,TGCGCCAGCAGCCCCCCGGAACAGGGGGAAACTGAAGCTTTCTTT,CASSPPEQGETEAFF
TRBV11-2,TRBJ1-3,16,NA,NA,TGTGCCAGCAGCCCGATCAGGGGAAGCTCTGGAAACACCATATATTTT,CASSPIRGSSGNTIYF
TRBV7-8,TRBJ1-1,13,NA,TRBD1,TGTGCCAGCAGCCGGGACAGCAACACTGAAGCTTTCTTT,CASSRDSNTEAFF
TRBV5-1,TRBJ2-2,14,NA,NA,TGCGCCAGCAGCGCCGACCCCCGGGGCGGGGAGCTGTTTTTT,CASSADPRGGELFF
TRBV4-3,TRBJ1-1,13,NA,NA,TGCGCCAGCAGCCAAAATTCAGGGATTGAAGCTTTCTTT,CASSQNSGIEAFF
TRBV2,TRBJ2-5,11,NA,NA,TGTGCCAGCAGTCGGGAAGAGACCCAGTACTTC,CASSREETQYF
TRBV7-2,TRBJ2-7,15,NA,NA,TGTGCCAGCAGCTTAGGCTACCTTAGCTCCTACGAGCAGTACTTC,CASSLGYLSSYEQYF
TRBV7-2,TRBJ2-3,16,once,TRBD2,TGTGCCAGCAGCGGACTAGCGGGTCTCTACACAGATACGCAGTATTTT,CASSGLAGLYTDTQYF
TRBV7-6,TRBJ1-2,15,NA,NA,TGTGCCAGCAGCTTAGGAGATCCAGGGATCGATGGCTACACCTTC,CASSLGDPGIDGYTF
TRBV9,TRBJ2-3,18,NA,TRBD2,TGTGCCAGCAGCGTAGGCGTTAGCGGGAGAGTGGGTACAGATACGCAGTATTTT,CASSVGVSGRVGTDTQYF
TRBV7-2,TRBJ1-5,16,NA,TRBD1,TGTGCCAGCAGCCCCTCCCACCGGGACAGGAGGGAGCCCCAGCATTTT,CASSPSHRDRREPQHF
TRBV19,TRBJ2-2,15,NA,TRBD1,TGTGCCACCCCTAGTCCCGGGACAGGGACCGGGGAGCTGTTTTTT,CATPSPGTGTGELFF
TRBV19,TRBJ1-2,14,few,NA,TGTGCCAGTAGTCCCTTGGTACAGTTCTATGGCTACACCTTC,CASSPLVQFYGYTF
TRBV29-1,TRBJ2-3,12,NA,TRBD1,TGCAGCGCACCTGACAGGGTAGATACGCAGTATTTT,CSAPDRVDTQYF
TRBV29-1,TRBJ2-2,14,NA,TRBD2,TGCAGCGCCCTAATAGCGGGATCCAGCGGGGAGCTGTTTTTT,CSALIAGSSGELFF
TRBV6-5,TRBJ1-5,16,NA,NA,TGTGCCAGCAGTTACTCTCCGGGGCAGGGAAGTCAGCCCCAGCATTTT,CASSYSPGQGSQPQHF
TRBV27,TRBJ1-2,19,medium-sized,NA,TGTGCCAGCAGGCACGAAAAAACTCCCAGTCCCAGGGTGAACTATGGCTACACCTTC,CASRHEKTPSPRVNYGYTF
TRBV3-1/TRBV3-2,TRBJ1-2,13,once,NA,TGTGCCAGCAGCAGGGGGACAACCTATGGCTACACCTTC,CASSRGTTYGYTF
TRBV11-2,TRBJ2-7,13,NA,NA,TGTGCCAGCATAGGGGCGCACCCCTACGAGCAGTACTTC,CASIGAHPYEQYF
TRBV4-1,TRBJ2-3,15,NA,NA,TGCGCCAGCAGCCACGGAACAGGGTCCGCAGATACGCAGTATTTT,CASSHGTGSADTQYF
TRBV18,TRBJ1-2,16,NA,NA,TGTGCCAGCTCACCGGCCCGGGACGCCACTAACTATGGCTACACCTTC,CASSPARDATNYGYTF
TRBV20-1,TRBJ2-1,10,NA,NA,TGCAGTGCTGGGCGACCTGAGCAGTTCTTC,CSAGRPEQFF
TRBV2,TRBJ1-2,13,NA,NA,TGTGCCAGCAGTGATAATGGGTTTAATGGCTACACCTTC,CASSDNGFNGYTF
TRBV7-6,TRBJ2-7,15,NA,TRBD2,TGTGCCAGCAGCTTAGCCCTAGCGGGAGTCTACGAGCAGTACTTC,CASSLALAGVYEQYF
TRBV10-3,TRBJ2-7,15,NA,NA,TGTGCCATCAGTGAGTCACCACAGGGAACCTACGAGCAGTACTTC,CAISESPQGTYEQYF
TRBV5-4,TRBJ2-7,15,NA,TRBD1,TGTGCCAGCAGCTATCCTGACAGGGGGCTGAGTGAGCAGTACTTC,CASSYPDRGLSEQYF
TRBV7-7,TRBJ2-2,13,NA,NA,TGTGCCAGCAGCTTACATGTCACCGGGGAGCTGTTTTTT,CASSLHVTGELFF
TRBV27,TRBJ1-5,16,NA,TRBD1,TGTGCCAGCAGTTTATCGGGAGGGGGCGGAGGGCAGCCCCAGCATTTT,CASSLSGGGGGQPQHF
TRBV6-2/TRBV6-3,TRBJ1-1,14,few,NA,TGTGCCAGCAGTTACTCGGGGACGGGGTCTGAAGCTTTCTTT,CASSYSGTGSEAFF
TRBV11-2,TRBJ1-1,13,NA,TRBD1,TGTGCCAGCAGCCAGACAGGGTCCACTGAAGCTTTCTTT,CASSQTGSTEAFF
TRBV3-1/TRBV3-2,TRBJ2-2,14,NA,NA,TGTGCCAGCAGCCAGACAGTTTCTAGCGGGGAGCTGTTTTTT,CASSQTVSSGELFF
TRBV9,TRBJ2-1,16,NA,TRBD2,TGTGCCAGCAGCGCGGGGGAACTAGCGGGCACAGATGAGCAGTTCTTC,CASSAGELAGTDEQFF
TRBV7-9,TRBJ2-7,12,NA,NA,TGTGCCTGCGGGGGCAGGGAAAGGGAGCAGTACTTC,CACGGREREQYF
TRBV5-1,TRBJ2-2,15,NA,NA,TGCGCCAGCAGCTTGCAGGGACCGAACACCGGGGAGCTGTTTTTT,CASSLQGPNTGELFF
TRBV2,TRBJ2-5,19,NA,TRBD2,TGTGCCAGCATCAAGGGGACGGTAGCGGGGCGCCTCTTCCAAGAGACCCAGTACTTC,CASIKGTVAGRLFQETQYF
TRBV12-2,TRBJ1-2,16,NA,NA,TGTGCAAGTCGTCCTAAGCTCGGGGACAGGGCGTATGGCTACACCTTC,CASRPKLGDRAYGYTF